What follows describes a single T cell receptor (beta chain). Its antigen is still unknown. No base quality information exists; no much larger clone differs at one position. The CDR3 covers 12 residues, taking in both the cysteine and the phenylalanine. The kept DNA is CDR3 alone, 36 bases in frame from the first base. Trimming accounts for 2 bases at V and 6 bases at J, while the number of junction bases matched to no gene is 0. According to the germline V gene, CDR1 reads MNHEY and CDR2 reads SVGEGT. The time point label on this specimen signifies: about 28 days (+/-7) after the second vaccine dose. AZD1222 recipients whose second dose came at about 4 weeks and those whose second dose came at about 12 weeks were combined into one group, since spike-specific TCR depth and breadth did not differ between the two schedules. The vaccinee samples were drawn from two UK trials, COV001 and COV002, one of which was a single-blind randomized controlled phase 2/3 trial testing AZD1222 (ChAdOx1 nCoV-19) in healthy adults. Trial participant PBMC samples were collected at day 0 and day 28 after the second dose for TCRbeta chain sequencing.

The CDR3 regions of human TCRbeta chains were analyzed by immunosequencing. Regarding the original processing steps: Repertoire TCRs were checked for matches against a reference library of SARS-CoV-2-specific TCRs that had been generated using the MIRA antigen-specificity platform. Breadth was defined as the fraction of unique TCRs that were SARS-CoV-2-associated. Depth was defined as the fraction of total T cells that were SARS-CoV-2-associated. Each spike-specific TCR was assigned to its reactive spike region and to a CD4 or CD8 class using the MIRA data. Log10-transformed breadth and depth values were compared by one-way ANOVA with Sidak's multiple comparisons tests. TCRdb took this table from immuneACCESS and kept in-frame rearrangements with V and J called. Such tables lack part of the clones; where checked against another copy, unresolved V genes explain under half of the gap, and the rest is unexplained. V, J and clone size reflect that table, while D and trimming were determined from the DNA. The sample table shows more than 150,000 clones, and about nine tenths are seen once. 1.5% to 2% of the sample goes to the ten largest clones.

The sample belongs to a study of T cell responses to AZD1222 COVID-19 vaccine (dated by TCRdb to 2020 to 2023). For context, the study as a whole: TCR sequencing was performed for about 250 trial participants, of whom about 200 were given two doses of AZD1222 and around 26 were given two doses of MenACWY control vaccine. Enrollment into the trials was organized by age into subgroups of 18-55, 56-69 and 70-plus years, and those subgroups contained roughly 150, 30 and 60 TCR-sequenced participants, respectively. Broader findings and caveats from the paper: Participants were mostly white British and included more females than males, and it was suggested by the authors that clonal diversity may have been underestimated. The whole spike protein was spanned by vaccine-associated CD4 TCRs, and dominant responses were seen in regions 160-218 and 743-854. In the small 56-69-year group, the increase in depth fell short of significance, most likely because of low power. Conclusions about previously exposed vaccinees were limited because only six AZD1222 recipients were SARS-CoV-2 seropositive at baseline. A significant rise in spike-specific TCR breadth and depth was observed after two AZD1222 doses relative to day 0 and relative to MenACWY recipients. Reportedly, close to half of the unique spike-specific TCRs recognized epitopes lying outside the regions that are mutated in the B.1.351 and B.1.1.7 variants. Because no day 14 peak-response samples were available, repertoires were characterized only after the peak T cell response.

This receptor was taken from an adult who received the AZD1222 COVID-19 vaccine. Recombination linked TRBV6-2 or TRBV6-3 to TRBJ2-7; 8 junctional bases match TRBD1. Sequenced material: peripheral blood, taken 28 days after the second AZD1222 dose. The nucleotide sequence reads as follows: TGTGCCAGCAGTTACGACAGGGGCGAGCAGTACTTC. This sequence encodes CASSYDRGEQYF.